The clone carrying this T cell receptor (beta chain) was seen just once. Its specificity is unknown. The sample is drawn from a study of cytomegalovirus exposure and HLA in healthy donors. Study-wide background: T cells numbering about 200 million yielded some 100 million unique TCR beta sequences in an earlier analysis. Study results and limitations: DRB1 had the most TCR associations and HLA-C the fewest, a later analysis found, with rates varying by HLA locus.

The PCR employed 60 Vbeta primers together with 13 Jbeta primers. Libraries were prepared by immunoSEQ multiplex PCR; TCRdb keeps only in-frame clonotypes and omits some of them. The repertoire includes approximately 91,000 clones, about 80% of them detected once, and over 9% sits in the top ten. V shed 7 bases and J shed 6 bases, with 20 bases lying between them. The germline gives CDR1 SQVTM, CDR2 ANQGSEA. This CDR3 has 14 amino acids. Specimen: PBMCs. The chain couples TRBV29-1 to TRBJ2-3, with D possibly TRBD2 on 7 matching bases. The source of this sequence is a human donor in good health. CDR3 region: CSGQALYGGDTQYF. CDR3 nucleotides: TGCAGCGGACAGGCCTTGTACGGGGGGGATACGCAGTATTTT.